A single sample is the source of the 24 T cell receptor beta chains below, sequenced in a study of cytomegalovirus exposure and HLA in healthy donors. PCR employed 60 Vbeta and 13 Jbeta primers. Produced via immunoSEQ multiplex PCR; TCRdb's table is partial and in-frame only. The table has 100,000 to 150,000 clones, roughly 75% seen once. The sample comprised PBMCs. Receptor source: a woman between 50 and 59 years old in good health and CMV-seronegative.

The chain has TRBV27 and TRBJ2-7; the D gene is possibly TRBD1 (5 bases). The CDR3 has 12 residues. CDR1 is MNHEY and CDR2 is SMNVEV in the germline V gene (reference sequence). V lost 3 bases and J 4 bases, leaving 7 bases between the germline ends. For the CDR3, the DNA is TGTGCCAGCAGTTTCGACAGATACGAGCAGTACTTC. It is translated as CASSFDRYEQYF.

The J gene is TRBJ1-4, the V gene TRBV7-9; D might be TRBD1 (6 bases). The CDR3 runs to 18 residues. The ends were cut back, 1 base at V and 1 base at J, with 16 bases in the middle. Germline V gene lookup returns CDR1 SEHNR and CDR2 FQNEAQ (reference sequence). This chain's CDR3 is CASSLGGGGRRTNEKLFF. The CDR3, as DNA: TGTGCCAGCAGCTTAGGGGGCGGGGGGCGAAGAACTAATGAAAAACTGTTTTTT.

V and J are TRBV6-5 and TRBJ1-5; possibly TRBD1 for D (5 bases). Germline V gene data show CDR1 as MNHEY and CDR2 as SVGAGI. Trimming took off 8 bases at V and 0 bases at J, with 14 bases between the two ends. The CDR3 has 15 amino acids. CDR3 sequence reads: CASWDGRYSNQPQHF. CDR3 nucleotides: TGTGCCAGCTGGGACGGGAGATATAGCAATCAGCCCCAGCATTTT.

The chain is built from TRBV7-2 and TRBJ2-1; 8 nucleotides agree with TRBD1. J gave up 1 base and V 7 bases, and 9 bases lay outside the gene matches. This CDR3 contains 16 residues. Germline CDR1 and CDR2: SGHTA and FQGNSA. CDR3 coding DNA: TGTGCCAGCACCATGAAACAGGGGGATTCCTACAATGAGCAGTTCTTC. Translating gives CASTMKQGDSYNEQFF.

This clone was seen only a few times. V gene TRBV11-2 combines with J gene TRBJ2-5; D perhaps matches TRBD2 (5 bases). The CDR3 runs 14 residues. Germline CDR1 reads SGHAT; CDR2 reads FQNNGV. V dropped 2 bases and J dropped 5 bases, with 12 bases sitting between them. Here the CDR3 DNA reads TGTGCCAGCAGCTTAACTAGATCGTTTGAGACCCAGTACTTC. Encoded protein: CASSLTRSFETQYF. Filled out from reference TRBV11-2 and TRBJ2-5, the complete variable domain reads EAGVAQSPRYKIIEKRQSVAFWCNPISGHATLYWYQQILGQGPKLLIQFQNNGVVDDSQLPKDRFSAERLKGVDSTLKIQPAKLEDSAVYLCASSLTRSFETQYFGPGTRLLVL.

The chain has TRBV5-4 and TRBJ1-3; D gene unclear. Trimming stripped 4 bases from V and 3 bases from J, with 17 bases between. This CDR3 has 16 amino acids. Germline values: CDR1 SGHNT, CDR2 YYREEE (reference sequence). This CDR3 is CASSNPMGSDGNTIYF. The DNA for the CDR3 is TGTGCCAGCAGCAACCCGATGGGGAGCGATGGAAACACCATATATTTT.

In DNA form, the CDR3 reads TGTGCCAGCAGTTTCACAGGGGGAGGCTACGAGCAGTACTTC. It codes for CASSFTGGGYEQYF. The rearrangement uses TRBV6-6 and TRBJ2-7; 8 nucleotides align to TRBD1. This CDR3 comprises 14 residues. Germline V CDR1 and CDR2: MNHNY, SVGAGI (reference sequence). J was trimmed by 3 bases and V by 4 bases; bases with no gene match: 5.

The count of this clone is one. The same CDR3 can be traced to other DNA sequences in this sample. CDR3 loop: CASSSSGYEQYF. As DNA, the CDR3 is TGCGCCAGCAGTTCTAGCGGGTACGAGCAGTACTTC. V and J are TRBV10-2 and TRBJ2-7; 8 bases align to TRBD2. CDR1 is WSHSY, CDR2 SAAADI, per germline. Germline trimming cut 5 bases from V and 4 bases from J; bases unmatched to any gene: 1. CDR3 size: 12 residues.

V gene TRBV13 combines with J gene TRBJ1-5; D call uncertain. The germline gives CDR1 PRHDT, CDR2 FYEKMQ (reference sequence). With 5 bases removed from V and 2 bases from J, the gap between germline ends came to 22 bases. The CDR3 consists of 18 residues. In nucleotides, the CDR3 is TGTGCCAGCAGCCCACTTAGGTCGAGGGTAAAGCGCAATCAGCCCCAGCATTTT. Protein sequence: CASSPLRSRVKRNQPQHF.

This clone was counted between two and nine times. The chain carries TRBV5-6 and TRBJ2-3, with 12 bases matching TRBD2. Trimming at V came to 2 bases and at J to 2 bases, leaving 6 bases not matched to a gene. Germline loops: CDR1 SGHDT, CDR2 YYEEEE. The CDR3 covers 17 residues. The CDR3 nucleotides are TGTGCCAGCAGCTTCAGGCTAGCGGGAGGGTTCACAGATACGCAGTATTTT. Encoded protein: CASSFRLAGGFTDTQYF.

The chain links TRBV28 to TRBJ1-3; 7 positions match TRBD1. Germline assignment: CDR1 MDHEN and CDR2 SYDVKM. The CDR3 contains 16 residues. Unmatched junction bases numbered 11, after V lost 6 bases and J lost 3 bases. The chain's CDR3 is CASRPLRQGGGNTIYF. The CDR3 coding sequence is TGTGCCAGCAGGCCTTTACGCCAGGGGGGTGGAAACACCATATATTTT.

V is TRBV4-2 and J is TRBJ2-1; D may be TRBD2 (5 bases). The V gene lost 0 bases and the J gene lost 3 bases, with 9 bases spanning the gap. The CDR3 spans 15 residues. Germline V gene sequence: CDR1 LGHNA, CDR2 YNFKEQ. CDR3 sequence: CASSQESGDYNEQFF. The CDR3 region has the DNA TGTGCCAGCAGCCAAGAGTCCGGGGACTACAATGAGCAGTTCTTC.

This sequence joins TRBV28 and TRBJ2-7; D might be TRBD1 (6 bases). This CDR3 contains 14 residues. Germline V gene sequence: CDR1 MDHEN, CDR2 SYDVKM. Trimming removed 0 bases from V and 2 bases from J, with 8 bases in between. The CDR3 DNA follows: TGTGCCAGCAGTTTATGGCAGGGGCCCTACGAGCAGTACTTC. Its translation: CASSLWQGPYEQYF.

The chain carries TRBV27 and TRBJ2-7; D might be TRBD2 (5 bases). With 3 bases removed from V and 5 bases from J, the gap between germline ends came to 11 bases. Germline-derived CDR1 and CDR2 are MNHEY and SMNVEV (reference sequence). CDR3 length equals 13 residues. The CDR3 loop is CASSFSGADEQYF. The DNA of the CDR3 is TGTGCCAGCAGTTTCTCAGGAGCGGACGAGCAGTACTTC.

V is TRBV7-6 and J is TRBJ2-6, with a possible D match to TRBD2 (5 bases). The V gene's germline CDR1 is SGHVS and CDR2 FNYEAQ. CDR3 size: 17 residues. V was pared by 4 bases and J by 1 base, with 14 bases between. The CDR3 sequence: CASSSLGEGSGANVLTF. CDR3 bases: TGTGCCAGCAGCTCTCTCGGGGAAGGGTCTGGGGCCAACGTCCTGACTTTC.

The chain carries TRBV6-1 and TRBJ2-5; D might be TRBD2 (5 bases). The germline CDR1 and CDR2 sequences are MNHNS and SASEGT. There are 15 residues in the CDR3. Trimming removed 4 bases at V and 4 bases at J, with 16 bases between. This chain's CDR3 is CASSVGTSFVETQYF. DNA of the CDR3: TGTGCCAGCAGTGTAGGAACTAGTTTCGTAGAGACCCAGTACTTC.

Note on this clone: One end of the junction is discordant with germline, which a read error may explain. The chain combines TRBV7-3 with TRBJ2-3, with a tentative D call TRBD2 (5 bases). The germline CDR1 and CDR2 sequences are SGHTA and FQGTGA. The CDR3 runs to 16 residues. CDR3 DNA sequence: TGTGCCAGCAGCCCTACTTCTGCGGGCCTCACAGATATGCAGTATTTT. This sequence encodes CASSPTSAGLTDMQYF.

The V and J genes are TRBV7-9 and TRBJ2-7; 9 nucleotides line up with TRBD2. The CDR3 covers 15 residues. Germline CDR1 is SEHNR and CDR2 is FQNEAQ (reference sequence). V gave up 2 bases and J gave up 6 bases; unmatched junction bases: 8. DNA for the CDR3: TGTGCCAGCAGCTTAAGTGCGGGAGGGCCTTGCGAGCAGTACTTC. This gives the protein CASSLSAGGPCEQYF.

This clone was recorded once. V is TRBV19 and J is TRBJ1-5, with 11 bases aligning to TRBD1. The CDR3 contains 17 residues. V lost 7 bases to trimming and J lost 3 bases; unmatched junction nucleotides: 11. Germline CDR1 reads LNHDA; CDR2 reads SQIVND (reference sequence). The CDR3 nucleotides read TGTGCCAGTATTTCCCTTCCGGGACAGGGGGTCAATCAGCCCCAGCATTTT. Translation gives CASISLPGQGVNQPQHF.

The chain joins TRBV4-3 to TRBJ2-1; D ambiguous. Deletions cut 0 bases from V and 5 bases from J, with 14 bases between. CDR1 and CDR2 (germline): LGHNA, YSLEER. The CDR3 totals 16 residues. In DNA, the CDR3 is TGCGCCAGCAGCCAAGAATCGCAGTACCTTAACAATGAGCAGTTCTTC. Translated: CASSQESQYLNNEQFF.

This rearrangement joins TRBV4-1 to TRBJ2-5; TRBD1 agrees at 9 bases. The CDR3 has 15 amino acids. Per the germline V gene, CDR1 is MGHRA and CDR2 is YSYEKL. Losses at the gene ends were 1 base for V and 4 bases for J; bases not matched to a gene: 4. In DNA form, the CDR3 reads TGCGCCAGCAGCCAAGTGGGACAGGGTTTAGAGACCCAGTACTTC. It yields the protein CASSQVGQGLETQYF.

This clone has a handful of counts. The chain is built from TRBV6-1 and TRBJ2-2, with a weak D call TRBD1 (6 bases). There are 13 residues in the CDR3. V shed 6 bases and J shed 7 bases, with 12 bases lying between them. Per germline, CDR1 MNHNS and CDR2 SASEGT. CDR3 nucleotide sequence: TGTGCCAGCAGAGACAGGTTCGGCGGGGAGCTGTTTTTT. Residues: CASRDRFGGELFF.

This chain connects TRBV5-5 to TRBJ2-7; D perhaps matches TRBD1 (6 bases). Trimming pared 0 bases from V and 5 bases from J, leaving 15 bases between. Germline lookup yields CDR1 SGHKS and CDR2 YYEKEE (reference sequence). The CDR3 runs 15 residues. The CDR3 sequence is CASSLVSGEIHEQYF. CDR3 DNA sequence: TGTGCCAGCAGCTTGGTTTCAGGGGAGATCCACGAGCAGTACTTC.

This clone was seen more than once but under ten times. The chain joins TRBV2 to TRBJ2-7, with 8 bases that match TRBD1. Germline CDR1 SNHLY, CDR2 FYNNEI. CDR3 length: 15 amino acids. Trimming removed 6 bases from V and 5 bases from J; junction bases left unmatched: 12. CDR3 sequence reads: CASRGKDRVGDEQYF. CDR3 nucleotides: TGTGCCAGCAGGGGAAAGGACAGGGTGGGGGACGAGCAGTACTTC.